The rows below give T cell receptor beta chains drawn from one sample of a study of T cell responses to AZD1222 COVID-19 vaccine. Clones were sequenced by immunoSEQ multiplex PCR, and TCRdb holds only the in-frame ones, with some missing. The sample has 110,000 to 150,000 clones, over 90% seen once. Sample: peripheral blood, taken on day 0 of AZD1222 vaccination. The receptors originated from an adult in good health. CDR3s include the opening cysteine and the closing phenylalanine or tryptophan. A D gene is named only where the DNA matches it firmly. Some rows have no size entry. The others give once, few or many, or a class for an expanded clone.

V	D	J	size	CDR3	DNA
TRBV9	NA	TRBJ2-2	NA	CASSPTRTGELFF	TGTGCCAGCAGCCCAACGAGAACCGGGGAGCTGTTTTTT
TRBV5-1	NA	TRBJ2-2	NA	CASSLDGGVTVGELFF	TGCGCCAGCAGCTTGGATGGAGGGGTTACTGTCGGGGAGCTGTTTTTT
TRBV19	TRBD1	TRBJ1-6	NA	CASSAPDRASYNSPLHF	TGTGCCAGTAGTGCCCCGGACAGGGCCTCCTATAATTCACCCCTCCACTTT
TRBV6-2/TRBV6-3	NA	TRBJ1-1	NA	CASSPLQTAEAFF	TGTGCCAGCAGTCCCCTCCAAACCGCTGAAGCTTTCTTT
TRBV2	TRBD2	TRBJ2-7	NA	CASTLAGTYEQYF	TGTGCCAGCACGCTAGCGGGGACCTACGAGCAGTACTTC
TRBV7-6	TRBD1	TRBJ1-2	NA	CASSRGTGNVYGYTF	TGTGCCAGCAGCCGTGGGACAGGGAACGTCTATGGCTACACCTTC
TRBV5-1	NA	TRBJ1-1	NA	CASSLVGVGTEAFF	TGCGCCAGCAGCTTGGTAGGGGTCGGGACTGAAGCTTTCTTT
TRBV5-1	TRBD2	TRBJ2-7	NA	CASSPKTSGYEQYF	TGCGCCAGCAGCCCGAAGACTAGCGGCTACGAGCAGTACTTC
TRBV28	TRBD2	TRBJ2-7	NA	CASSLAGEVPYEQYF	TGTGCCAGCAGTTTAGCGGGAGAGGTCCCCTACGAGCAGTACTTC
TRBV18	TRBD1	TRBJ1-5	once	CASSLQGHDQPQHF	TGTGCCAGCTCATTACAGGGGCACGATCAGCCCCAGCATTTT
TRBV29-1	NA	TRBJ1-2	NA	CSVERRGINYGYTF	TGCAGCGTTGAAAGGAGAGGAATAAACTATGGCTACACCTTC
TRBV18	NA	TRBJ1-2	NA	CASSPRAGFNGYTF	TGTGCCAGCTCACCACGGGCAGGATTCAATGGCTACACCTTC
TRBV7-9	TRBD2	TRBJ2-5	once	CASSSSSGGGGSSETQYF	TGTGCCAGCAGCTCAAGTAGCGGAGGCGGCGGGAGTTCAGAGACCCAGTACTTC
TRBV25-1	NA	TRBJ1-4	NA	CASSESSGGGEKLFF	TGTGCCAGCAGTGAATCATCCGGGGGGGGTGAAAAACTGTTTTTT
TRBV7-9	NA	TRBJ2-1	NA	CASSSKRLVGANEQFF	TGTGCCAGCAGCTCTAAACGACTAGTAGGTGCGAATGAGCAGTTCTTC
TRBV19	NA	TRBJ2-2	NA	CASSPPPWEAGTGELFF	TGTGCCAGTAGTCCCCCCCCGTGGGAGGCAGGAACCGGGGAGCTGTTTTTT
TRBV7-2	TRBD1	TRBJ1-2	NA	CASSLAARDRDGYTF	TGTGCCAGCAGCTTAGCGGCACGGGACAGGGATGGCTACACCTTC
TRBV3-1/TRBV3-2	NA	TRBJ1-1	large	CASSQDWGRGIAEAFF	TGTGCCAGCAGCCAAGATTGGGGCAGGGGAATCGCTGAAGCTTTCTTT
TRBV19	NA	TRBJ1-2	NA	CASNLKPTNYGYTF	TGTGCCAGTAATTTAAAACCTACTAACTATGGCTACACCTTC
TRBV30	TRBD1	TRBJ1-1	few	CAGTVHMNTEAFF	TGTGCCGGGACAGTTCACATGAACACTGAAGCTTTCTTT
TRBV6-5	NA	TRBJ1-5	NA	CASSDSLLNQPQHF	TGTGCCAGCAGTGACTCTCTGCTCAATCAGCCCCAGCATTTT
TRBV28	NA	TRBJ1-5	once	CASSLADGSNQPQHF	TGTGCCAGCAGTTTGGCGGACGGTAGCAATCAGCCCCAGCATTTT
TRBV5-6	NA	TRBJ1-4	NA	CASSLRGWAEKLFF	TGTGCCAGCAGCTTAAGGGGTTGGGCCGAAAAACTGTTTTTT
TRBV19	NA	TRBJ1-1	NA	CASSLTGNTEAFF	TGTGCCAGTAGTCTAACAGGAAACACTGAAGCTTTCTTT
TRBV27	NA	TRBJ1-6	once	CASSHHDRIHSPLHF	TGTGCCAGCAGTCACCACGACAGGATTCATTCACCCCTCCACTTT
TRBV7-2	TRBD2	TRBJ2-4	NA	CASSSGTSGGLRKNIQYF	TGTGCCAGCAGCTCCGGGACTAGCGGGGGCCTTCGCAAAAACATTCAGTACTTC
TRBV7-3	NA	TRBJ1-6	once	CASSRDNNSPLHF	TGTGCCAGCTCCCGGGACAATAATTCACCCCTCCACTTT
TRBV19	NA	TRBJ2-2	NA	CASSISGEDGELFF	TGTGCCAGTAGTATTTCGGGCGAGGACGGGGAGCTGTTTTTT
TRBV19	TRBD2	TRBJ2-1	NA	CASGRLAEGEQFF	TGTGCCAGTGGCCGACTAGCGGAGGGTGAGCAGTTCTTC